This T cell receptor beta chain was retrieved from a study of T cells in Graves' hyperthyroidism and ophthalmopathy. Study conclusions and caveats: It was a median around 6 months before onset that the model predicted ophthalmopathy.

There were TCR beta CDR3 regions amplified from RNA transcripts. First-round RT-PCR with HTBI primers amplified the TCR CDR3 region. MiXCR was run by TCRdb on the multiplex PCR reads, yielding one entry per CDR3 protein. The top ten hold over 15% of the sample, which has 450,000 to 700,000 distinct CDR3 sequences, about half seen once. Comments on this clonotype: Its specificity is not known.

V was clipped by 6 bases and J by 5 bases; unmatched bases: 10. The length of the CDR3 is 15 residues. Specimen: peripheral blood or thyroid tissue (not recorded which). This sequence was found in an adult woman with Graves' disease, either hyperthyroidism or ophthalmopathy (not recorded which). This chain uses TRBV12-3 or TRBV12-4 with TRBJ2-5; 9 bases are a match to TRBD1. The CDR3 sequence is CASSLQGALGETQYF. The CDR3 DNA reads as TGTGCCAGCAGCCTACAGGGGGCCTTGGGGGAGACCCAGTACTTC.